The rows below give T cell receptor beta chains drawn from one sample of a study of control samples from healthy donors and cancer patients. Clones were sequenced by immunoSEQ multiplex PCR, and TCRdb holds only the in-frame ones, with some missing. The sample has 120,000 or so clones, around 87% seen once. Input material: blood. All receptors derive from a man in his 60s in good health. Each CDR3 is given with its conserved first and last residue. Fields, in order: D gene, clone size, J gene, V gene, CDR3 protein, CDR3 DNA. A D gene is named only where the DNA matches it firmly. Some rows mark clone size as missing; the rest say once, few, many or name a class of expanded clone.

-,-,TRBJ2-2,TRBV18,CASSPDLRYGGMDTGELFF,TGTGCCAGCTCACCAGATTTGCGGTATGGGGGCATGGACACCGGGGAGCTGTTTTTT
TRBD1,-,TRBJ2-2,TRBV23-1,CASSRGQEDFTGELFF,TGCGCCAGCAGTCGGGGACAGGAGGATTTCACCGGGGAGCTGTTTTTT
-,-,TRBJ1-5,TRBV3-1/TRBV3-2,CASSLRSSNQPQHF,TGTGCCAGCAGCCTACGGAGTAGCAATCAGCCCCAGCATTTT
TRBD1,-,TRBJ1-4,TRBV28,CASSPTGVPNEKLFF,TGTGCCAGCAGCCCTACAGGGGTGCCTAATGAAAAACTGTTTTTT
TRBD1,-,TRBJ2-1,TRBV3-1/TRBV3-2,CASSQDGGQREQFF,TGTGCCAGCAGCCAAGATGGGGGACAGCGTGAGCAGTTCTTC
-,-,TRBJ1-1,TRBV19,CASRKFPEAFF,TGTGCCAGTAGGAAGTTTCCTGAAGCTTTCTTT
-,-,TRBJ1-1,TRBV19,CASIEGMNTEAFF,TGTGCCAGTATTGAGGGGATGAACACTGAAGCTTTCTTT
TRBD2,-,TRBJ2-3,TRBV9,CASSVGVSSGGSTDTQYF,TGTGCCAGCAGCGTAGGAGTTTCTAGCGGAGGGAGCACAGATACGCAGTATTTT
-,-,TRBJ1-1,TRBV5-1,CASSFTDSYYTEAFF,TGCGCCAGCAGCTTTACGGACAGCTATTACACTGAAGCTTTCTTT
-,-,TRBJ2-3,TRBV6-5,CASRRLSTDTQYF,TGTGCCAGCAGGAGACTCAGCACAGATACGCAGTATTTT
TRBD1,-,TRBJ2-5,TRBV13,CASSASGTGPGTQYF,TGTGCCAGCAGCGCTTCCGGGACAGGGCCGGGGACCCAGTACTTC
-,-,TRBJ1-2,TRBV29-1,CSVEGGYYGYTF,TGCAGCGTGGAGGGGGGCTACTATGGCTACACCTTC
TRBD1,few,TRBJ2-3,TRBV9,CATSGGSFTDTQYF,TGTGCCACGTCAGGGGGATCCTTCACAGATACGCAGTATTTT
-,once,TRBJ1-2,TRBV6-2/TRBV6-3,CASSYGYGYTF,TGTGCCAGCAGTTACGGCTATGGCTACACCTTC
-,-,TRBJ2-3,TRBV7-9,CASSLDVGDTQYF,TGTGCCAGCAGCTTAGATGTAGGAGATACGCAGTATTTT
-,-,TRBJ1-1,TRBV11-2,CASSLAGATEAFF,TGTGCCAGCAGCTTAGCAGGGGCCACTGAAGCTTTCTTT
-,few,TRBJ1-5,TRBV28,CASSFRHGGNQPQHF,TGTGCCAGCAGTTTCAGACACGGCGGCAATCAGCCCCAGCATTTT
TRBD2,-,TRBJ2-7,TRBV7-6,CASSLARGAGSNEQYF,TGTGCCAGCAGCTTAGCGCGGGGGGCAGGAAGTAACGAGCAGTACTTC
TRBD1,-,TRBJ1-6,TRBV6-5,CASRRGQVGSPLHF,TGTGCCAGCAGGCGCGGACAGGTGGGCTCACCCCTCCACTTT
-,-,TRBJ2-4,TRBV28,CASSRGGRDIQYF,TGTGCCAGCTCCAGGGGAGGTAGGGACATTCAGTACTTC
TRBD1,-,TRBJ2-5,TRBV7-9,CASERGQANQETQYF,TGTGCCAGCGAACGGGGACAGGCGAATCAAGAGACCCAGTACTTC
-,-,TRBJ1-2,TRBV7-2,CAILRSIDGYTF,TGTGCCATCCTTCGAAGTATCGATGGCTACACCTTC